Sequencing of this T cell receptor (beta chain) was carried out in a study of shared clonotypes between healthy human individuals. Study information: For every donor, three CD4 naive, three CD4 memory, two CD8 naive and one CD8 memory plates were used.

TCRdb keeps only in-frame clones here, not all; method: immunoSEQ multiplex PCR. Here the sample spans over 1.4 million clones, roughly 96% being singletons. This CDR3 is built from 15 residues. CDR1 is SGHKS, CDR2 YYEKEE, per germline (reference sequence). The V segment lost 3 bases and the J segment 7 bases; nucleotides outside the gene matches: 6. All donors qualified as healthy HIV-negative adults and had experienced no recent acute infections or vaccinations. The source is a man aged 25 to 40 in good health. The chain carries TRBV5-5 and TRBJ2-1; TRBD1 matches at 11 bases. Sequenced input: naive CD4+ T cells sorted from blood. The subset is: CD45RA+ positively selected. CDR3 sequence (DNA): TGTGCCAGCAGCTACCCGGGACAGGGGGGGAATGAGCAGTTCTTC. It encodes CASSYPGQGGNEQFF. The full variable domain, rest sourced from reference TRBV5-5 and TRBJ2-1, is DAGVTQSPTHLIKTRGQQVTLRCSPISGHKSVSWYQQVLGQGPQFIFQYYEKEERGRGNFPDRFSARQFPNYSSELNVNALLLGDSALYLCASSYPGQGGNEQFFGPGTRLTVL.